This TCR beta chain was obtained from a study of blood T cell repertoires in COVID-19. This table comes from immunoSEQ multiplex PCR, and its TCRdb copy is limited to in-frame clones, with some not included. This sample has about 230,000 clones, with 81% found just once. The CDR3 contains 15 residues. Germline V gene lookup returns CDR1 MNHNS and CDR2 SASEGT. The junction had 4 bases not matched to a gene; V was cut back by 0 bases and J by 6 bases. The TCR comes from a woman over 75 with acute or convalescent COVID-19. What was sequenced was peripheral blood. This chain connects TRBV6-1 to TRBJ2-1, with 8 bases matching TRBD2. CDR3 loop: CASSEARAGANEQFF. CDR3 sequence (DNA): TGTGCCAGCAGTGAAGCGAGAGCGGGGGCCAATGAGCAGTTCTTC.